This T cell receptor beta chain was identified in a study of Graves' ophthalmopathy and Graves' hyperthyroidism. Germline CDR1 and CDR2: GTSNPN and SVGIG (reference sequence). V lost 4 bases, J lost 0 bases, and 0 bases stayed unmatched. This CDR3 region has 12 residues. Researchers took RNA transcripts and amplified TCR beta CDR3 regions from them. HTBI primers were employed in first-round RT-PCR, then a second-round multiplex PCR followed. TCRdb processed the multiplex PCR reads anew with MiXCR; each CDR3 protein has one entry. The repertoire holds 400,000 to 450,000 distinct CDR3 sequences, with 20% to 25% as singletons. This clonotype was detected ten times or more.

The specimen sequenced was peripheral blood. The chain couples TRBV30 to TRBJ2-7; 7 bases line up with TRBD1. This TCR derives from a woman under 30 with stable Graves' hyperthyroidism. CDR3 amino acids: CAWTGGSYEQYF. The CDR3 DNA sequence: TGTGCCTGGACAGGGGGCTCCTACGAGCAGTACTTC.